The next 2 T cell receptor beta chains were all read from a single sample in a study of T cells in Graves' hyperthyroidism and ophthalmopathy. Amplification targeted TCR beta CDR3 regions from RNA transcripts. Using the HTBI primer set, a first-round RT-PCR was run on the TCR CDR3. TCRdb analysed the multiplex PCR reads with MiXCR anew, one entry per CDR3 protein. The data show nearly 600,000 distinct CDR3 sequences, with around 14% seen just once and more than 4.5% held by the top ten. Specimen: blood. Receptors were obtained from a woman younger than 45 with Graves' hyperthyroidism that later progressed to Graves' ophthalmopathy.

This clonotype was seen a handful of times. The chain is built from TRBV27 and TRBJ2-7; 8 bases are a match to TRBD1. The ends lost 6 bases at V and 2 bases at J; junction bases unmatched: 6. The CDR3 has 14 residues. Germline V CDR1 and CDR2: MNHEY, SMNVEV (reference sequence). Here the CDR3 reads CASSGQGSAYEQYF. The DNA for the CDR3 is TGTGCCAGCAGCGGACAGGGTAGCGCCTACGAGCAGTACTTC.

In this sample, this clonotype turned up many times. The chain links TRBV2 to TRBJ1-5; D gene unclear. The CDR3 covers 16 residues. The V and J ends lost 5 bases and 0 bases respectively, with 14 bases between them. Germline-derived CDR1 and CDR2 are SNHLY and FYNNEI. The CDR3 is CASSTSRTASNQPQHF. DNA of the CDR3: TGTGCCAGCAGTACCTCCCGGACTGCTAGCAATCAGCCCCAGCATTTT.